This entry concerns a single TCR beta chain. From the 5' RACE reads, TCRdb called clonotypes with MiXCR, one entry per CDR3 protein. The sample carries 550,000 to 750,000 distinct CDR3 sequences, approximately 13% recorded once. Germline loops: CDR1 SGHAT, CDR2 FQNNGV. This CDR3 region has 15 residues. The V end lost 6 bases, the J end lost 7 bases, and 22 bases lay between the germline ends. This sample was included in a study of T cells after yellow fever vaccination. The sample consisted of PBMCs, taken on the day of the yellow fever booster vaccination. This sequence was found in a man aged 25-45 years who received the YFV17D yellow fever vaccine. The V call is TRBV11-2, the J call TRBJ2-7; D not certain. The CDR3 DNA follows: TGTGCCAGCAGACGAGTTCGGAGTTTCATCGGGGAGCAGTACTTC. It is translated as CASRRVRSFIGEQYF.